The source of this T cell receptor beta chain is a study of post-analysis software for immune sequencing data. For the study at large: The study covered relapsing-remitting, secondary progressive and progressive-relapsing courses of multiple sclerosis.

About this clonotype itself: The antigen is unknown. Since a much larger clone is just one base distant, this may be a read error.

The TCR beta cDNA libraries carried unique molecular identifiers. TCRdb called the PCR reads again in MiXCR, with one record for every CDR3 protein. Of about 170,000 distinct CDR3 sequences listed, approximately 30% are singletons. Study-wide findings and caveats: In patients, TRBV5-6, TRBV5-1 and TRBV20-1 belonged to several TRBV segments found more frequently than in controls.

The CDR3 runs to 14 residues. The trim removed 3 bases at V and 1 base at J, leaving 1 base unmatched. The sequence came from a girl under 18 with multiple sclerosis. The sequenced sample was blood. The chain recombines TRBV12-3 or TRBV12-4 with TRBJ1-2; 8 nucleotides match TRBD1. The CDR3 DNA follows: TGTGCCAGCAGTTTGGGACAGGTTAACTATGGCTACACCTTC. Protein sequence: CASSLGQVNYGYTF.